Shown below are 25 T cell receptor beta chains from a single sample sequenced in a study of early T cells in non-severe SARS-CoV-2 infection. In TCRdb, the 5' RACE reads were re-called with MiXCR into one record per CDR3 protein. The table lists some 45,000 distinct CDR3 sequences, roughly a tenth of them singletons, with approximately 5.4% in the top ten. Sequencing used whole blood, obtained at baseline. The receptor set was obtained from an adult who was a healthcare worker with PCR-confirmed SARS-CoV-2 infection or an uninfected control (not recorded which).

This clonotype was seen more than once but under ten times. This chain uses TRBV3-1 with TRBJ2-5; D may be TRBD2 (6 bases). The CDR3 contains 12 residues. Per germline, CDR1 LGHDT and CDR2 YNNKEL (reference sequence). V shed 5 bases and J shed 5 bases, with 9 bases lying between them. CDR3 sequence (DNA): TGTGCCAGCAGCTCGAGCGGGGAGACCCAGTACTTC. Translating gives CASSSSGETQYF.

J is TRBJ1-1 and V is TRBV20-1, with D uncertain. V gave up 3 bases and J gave up 2 bases, with 7 bases separating them. Germline-derived CDR1 and CDR2 are DFQATT and SNEGSKA (reference sequence). CDR3 length: 12 residues. The CDR3 DNA reads as TGCAGTGCTAGTTCAGGAAACACTGAAGCTTTCTTT. It translates to CSASSGNTEAFF.

The chain has TRBV6-6 and TRBJ2-3; a weak D match, TRBD1 (5 bases). The CDR3 spans 14 residues. Trimming shortened V by 6 bases and J by 0 bases, and 10 bases separated the two germline ends. CDR1 is MNHNY, CDR2 SVGAGI, per germline (reference sequence). CDR3 DNA sequence: TGTGCCAGCAGCCCTGGGGCTAGCACAGATACGCAGTATTTT. Protein sequence: CASSPGASTDTQYF.

The table lists this clonotype with many counts. The rearrangement links TRBV7-8 to TRBJ2-7; no firm D call. Trimming cost V 1 base and J 2 bases, with 6 bases left between them. The CDR3 totals 13 residues. Germline CDR1 is SGHVS and CDR2 is FQNEAQ. The chain's CDR3 is CASSLGDTYEQYF. CDR3 coding DNA: TGTGCCAGCAGCTTAGGAGACACCTACGAGCAGTACTTC.

The sample holds a few counts of this clonotype. The chain carries TRBV18 and TRBJ1-1, with TRBD1 matching over 8 bases. The ends lost 6 bases at V and 1 base at J; junction bases unmatched: 16. There are 18 residues in the CDR3. Germline CDR1 reads KGHSH; CDR2 reads LQKENI. The CDR3 reads CASSPGTGTVRRNTEAFF. In DNA form, the CDR3 reads TGTGCCAGCTCGCCCGGGACAGGTACAGTCCGGCGGAACACTGAAGCTTTCTTT. Full variable domain (missing parts from reference TRBV18 and TRBJ1-1): NAGVMQNPRHLVRRRGQEARLRCSPMKGHSHVYWYRQLPEEGLKFMVYLQKENIIDESGMPKERFSAEFPKEGPSILRIQQVVRGDSAAYFCASSPGTGTVRRNTEAFFGQGTRLTVV.

This clonotype was detected a few times. The V gene is TRBV4-3, the J gene TRBJ2-3; possibly TRBD2 for D (5 bases). Per germline, CDR1 LGHNA and CDR2 YSLEER. V shed 1 base and J shed 4 bases, with 18 bases lying between them. This CDR3 spans 17 amino acids. The CDR3: CASSQVKTRGLSDTQYF. As DNA, the CDR3 is TGCGCCAGCAGCCAAGTCAAAACACGGGGTCTCTCAGATACGCAGTATTTT.

This clonotype occurred a few times. V and J are TRBV7-2 and TRBJ2-1; TRBD2 matches at 13 bases. Germline V lookup: CDR1 SGHTA, CDR2 FQGNSA. CDR3 length equals 15 residues. The CDR3 loop reads CRSSPTSGRDNEQFF. The CDR3 nucleotides are TGTCGCAGTAGTCCCACTAGCGGGAGGGACAATGAGCAGTTCTTC.

The chain links TRBV24-1 to TRBJ2-3; 7 bases map to TRBD2. The germline V gene encodes CDR1 KGHDR and CDR2 SFDVKD. This CDR3 has 16 amino acids. V gave up 2 bases and J gave up 2 bases; unmatched junction bases: 6. In DNA, the CDR3 is TGTGCCACCAGTGATTCCCGCGGGGGAAACACAGATACGCAGTATTTT. Its protein is CATSDSRGGNTDTQYF.

This clonotype was detected many times. This sequence joins TRBV6-6 and TRBJ2-3, with D maybe TRBD2 (6 bases). This CDR3 is 16 amino acids long. V lost 5 bases to trimming and J lost 0 bases, with 15 bases between them. Germline V gene lookup returns CDR1 MNHNY and CDR2 SVGAGI (reference sequence). As DNA, the CDR3 is TGTGCCAGCAGTCAAGCTGGCGGGACGAGCACAGATACGCAGTATTTT. The encoded protein is CASSQAGGTSTDTQYF.

This clonotype has at least ten counts. The chain couples TRBV19 to TRBJ2-1; 9 bases agree with TRBD2. The CDR3 is made up of 14 amino acids. The junction had 3 bases not matched to a gene; V was cut back by 4 bases and J by 5 bases. Germline V CDR1 and CDR2: LNHDA, SQIVND (reference sequence). The CDR3 here is CASSSGGEDNEQFF. The CDR3 DNA follows: TGTGCCAGTAGTAGCGGGGGGGAAGACAATGAGCAGTTCTTC.

This clonotype was recorded many times. The chain links TRBV12-3 or TRBV12-4 to TRBJ1-2; maybe TRBD1 (5 bases). The CDR3 contains 15 residues. Trimming shortened V by 9 bases and J by 0 bases, and 17 bases separated the two germline ends. The CDR3 bases are TGTGCCAGTCGAAGCGACAGTCATGCTAACTATGGCTACACCTTC. This gives the protein CASRSDSHANYGYTF.

This clonotype was seen only a few times. This chain links TRBV9 with TRBJ2-2; a weak D match, TRBD1 (6 bases). CDR3 size: 16 residues. Germline values: CDR1 SGDLS, CDR2 YYNGEE. Trimming removed 4 bases from V and 0 bases from J, with 13 bases in between. The CDR3, as DNA: TGTGCCAGCAGCCCCCGACAGGATCCGAACACCGGGGAGCTGTTTTTT. Its translation is CASSPRQDPNTGELFF.

This rearrangement joins TRBV5-1 to TRBJ2-7; D unresolved. The germline gives CDR1 SGHRS, CDR2 YFSETQ. The CDR3 extends over 14 amino acids. Deletions cut 1 base from V and 0 bases from J, with 8 bases between. The CDR3, as DNA: TGCGCCAGCAGCTTGTATACCAACTCCTACGAGCAGTACTTC. Amino acid sequence: CASSLYTNSYEQYF.

The V call is TRBV6-5, the J call TRBJ2-1; D possibly corresponds to TRBD2 (5 bases). Germline lookup yields CDR1 MNHEY and CDR2 SVGAGI. The CDR3 runs to 13 residues. Deletions cut 7 bases from V and 9 bases from J, with 16 bases between. The CDR3 DNA follows: TGTGCCAGCAAGCGGTTAGCAGAGACTGAGCAGTTCTTC. Protein sequence: CASKRLAETEQFF.

The chain recombines TRBV20-1 with TRBJ2-7; TRBD2 aligns across 8 bases. Germline V lookup: CDR1 DFQATT, CDR2 SNEGSKA (reference sequence). Trimming took 6 bases from V and 1 from J; bases not matched to a gene: 8. The CDR3 sequence is 14 residues long. The CDR3 region is CSAPLAGISYEQYF. The CDR3 DNA reads TGCAGTGCACCTCTAGCGGGTATATCCTACGAGCAGTACTTC.

This sequence joins TRBV29-1 and TRBJ2-5, with 10 bases aligning to TRBD2. The ends lost 8 bases at V and 3 bases at J; junction bases unmatched: 12. This CDR3 region has 15 residues. Germline CDR1 reads SQVTM; CDR2 reads ANQGSEA. The CDR3 sequence is CSFWTSGSKKETQYF. DNA of the CDR3: TGCAGCTTTTGGACTAGCGGTTCCAAAAAAGAGACCCAGTACTTC.

V gene TRBV6-6 combines with J gene TRBJ1-2; TRBD1 aligns across 8 bases. From germline, CDR1 is MNHNY and CDR2 SVGAGI (reference sequence). This CDR3 has 14 amino acids. The V and J ends lost 7 bases and 8 bases, in that order; junction bases with no gene match: 12. CDR3 nucleotides: TGTGCCAGCAACTCCGGCCAGGGGGCTTACGGCTACACCTTC. It codes for CASNSGQGAYGYTF.

This clonotype was found a few times. This chain uses TRBV25-1 with TRBJ1-2; D unclear. The CDR3 contains 12 residues. V lost 10 bases, J lost 0 bases, and 9 bases lay in between. CDR1 is MGHDK and CDR2 is SYGVNS in the germline V gene. CDR3: CATRATNYGYTF. CDR3 coding DNA: TGTGCCACTAGAGCAACTAACTATGGCTACACCTTC.

The chain is built from TRBV7-2 and TRBJ2-5, with TRBD2 matching over 8 bases. V was pared by 1 base and J by 6 bases, with 7 bases of the junction left unmatched. Germline assignment: CDR1 SGHTA and CDR2 FQGNSA. CDR3 length: 15 residues. The CDR3 spells CASSLEGLALQTQYF. The DNA for the CDR3 is TGTGCCAGCAGCTTAGAAGGACTAGCATTGCAGACCCAGTACTTC.

This clonotype occurred a few times. The chain is built from TRBV7-2 and TRBJ1-2, with 10 bases that match TRBD1. Germline trimming cut 5 bases from V and 8 bases from J; bases unmatched to any gene: 8. The V gene's germline CDR1 is SGHTA and CDR2 FQGNSA. This CDR3 is 14 amino acids long. CDR3 residues: CASSRRQGAQGYTF. CDR3 nucleotides: TGTGCCAGCAGCCGAAGACAGGGGGCCCAAGGCTACACCTTC. The complete variable domain, with remaining parts taken from reference TRBV7-2 and TRBJ1-2, reads GAGVSQSPSNKVTEKGKDVELRCDPISGHTALYWYRQSLGQGLEFLIYFQGNSAPDKSGLPSDRFSAERTGGSVSTLTIQRTQQEDSAVYLCASSRRQGAQGYTFGSGTRLTVV.

This clonotype appeared a few times. One junction end disagrees with the germline gene, perhaps due to a read error. The CDR3 DNA follows: TGTGCCAGCAGCTTGACAGGCTCTGAAAACACCATATATTTT. It encodes CASSLTGSENTIYF. V gene TRBV7-2 combines with J gene TRBJ1-3; maybe TRBD1 (6 bases). This CDR3 spans 14 amino acids. Germline assignment: CDR1 SGHTA and CDR2 FQGNSA.

Ten or more counts support this clonotype. The V gene is TRBV29-1, the J gene TRBJ2-1; D might be TRBD1 (6 bases). The V and J ends lost 3 bases and 7 bases respectively, with 13 bases between them. CDR1 is SQVTM, CDR2 ANQGSEA, per germline. The CDR3 runs 13 residues. The CDR3, as DNA: TGCAGCGTTGACCTGCAGGGGACGAATGAGCAGTTCTTC. Residues: CSVDLQGTNEQFF.

This clonotype was counted ten times or more. The chain joins TRBV12-3 or TRBV12-4 to TRBJ1-6, with D perhaps TRBD1 (6 bases). V lost 5 bases to trimming and J lost 6 bases, with 11 bases between them. The CDR3 runs to 14 residues. The DNA of the CDR3 is TGTGCCAGCAGTCCGGGACAAACTAATTCACCCCTCCACTTT. This encodes CASSPGQTNSPLHF.

V is TRBV6-5 and J is TRBJ2-3; D is undetermined. Trimming cost V 6 bases and J 0 bases, with 4 bases left between them. CDR1 and CDR2 from the germline V gene are MNHEY and SVGAGI. This CDR3 contains 12 residues. Written as DNA, the CDR3 is TGTGCCAGCAGGGCTAGCACAGATACGCAGTATTTT. Amino acid sequence: CASRASTDTQYF.

This rearrangement joins TRBV3-1 to TRBJ2-3, with TRBD2 identical over 11 bases. Germline values: CDR1 LGHDT, CDR2 YNNKEL (reference sequence). The CDR3 extends over 17 amino acids. V lost 4 bases to trimming and J lost 0 bases; unmatched junction nucleotides: 6. This chain's CDR3 is CASSPGTSGASTDTQYF. DNA of the CDR3: TGTGCCAGCAGCCCGGGGACTAGCGGCGCTAGCACAGATACGCAGTATTTT.